The rows below give T cell receptor beta chains drawn from one sample of a study of shared clonotypes between healthy human individuals. Assay: immunoSEQ multiplex PCR; the TCRdb copy retains only in-frame clones and omits some. The sample has more than 450,000 clones, 79% seen once. Specimen: PBMCs. Source of these receptors: a woman aged 40 to 49 in good health. Some clones in this sample may be carry-over from other donors' samples. The CDR3 runs from the conserved cysteine through the conserved F or W. D genes are given only for firm matches. Size values are once, few and many counts, or a class for expanded clones, and some rows have none.

d_call j_call clone_size v_call cdr3_nt cdr3_aa
TRBD1 TRBJ2-7 . TRBV5-1 TGCGCCAGCAGCTTAACAGGGGGGACCTACGAGCAGTACTTC CASSLTGGTYEQYF
TRBD2 TRBJ2-1 few TRBV14 TGTGCCAGCAGCCAAGGGCTAGCGGGAGAGAATGAGCAGTTCTTC CASSQGLAGENEQFF
. TRBJ1-4 . TRBV5-1 TGCGCCAGCAGCTTGTCCAGGTCTAATGAAAAACTGTTTTTT CASSLSRSNEKLFF
TRBD2 TRBJ2-1 . TRBV18 TGTGCCAGCTCACCCTCCGGTGTTAGCGGGAGTTACAATGAGCAGTTCTTC CASSPSGVSGSYNEQFF
TRBD1 TRBJ2-7 few TRBV6-6 TGTGCCAGCAGTACCTACAGGGGTGGGTCCTACGAGCAGTACTTC CASSTYRGGSYEQYF
. TRBJ2-7 many TRBV5-1 TGCGCCAGCAGCTTGGGCTCCTCCGGGTCCTACGAGCAGTACTTC CASSLGSSGSYEQYF
. TRBJ1-2 . TRBV5-6 TGTGCCAGCAGCTTGTCACAAGAGAACTATGGCTACACCTTC CASSLSQENYGYTF
TRBD1 TRBJ1-1 once TRBV19 TGTGCCAGTAGTTACCGGGACAGGAACACTGAAGCTTTCTTT CASSYRDRNTEAFF
. TRBJ2-3 . TRBV5-1 TGCGCCAGCAGCCGAACAGAAAACAGGGCGCGCACAGATACGCAGTATTTT CASSRTENRARTDTQYF
TRBD2 TRBJ2-1 . TRBV18 TGTGCCAGCTCACCAAACCCGGGACTAGCGGGAGTTGAGCAGTTCTTC CASSPNPGLAGVEQFF
. TRBJ2-7 . TRBV7-9 TGTGCCAGCAGCTCGGCGTACGAGCAGTACTTC CASSSAYEQYF
TRBD1 TRBJ2-7 . TRBV30 TGTGCCTGGATGAGGACAGGGCCCTACGAGCAGTACTTC CAWMRTGPYEQYF
. TRBJ2-7 . TRBV5-6 TGTGCCAGCAGCTTGGCCCCGGGGGCCCACGAGCAGTACTTC CASSLAPGAHEQYF
. TRBJ2-7 . TRBV6-5 TGTGCCAGCAGTTACTCACCCTACGAGCAGTACTTC CASSYSPYEQYF
. TRBJ2-7 . TRBV7-6 TGTGCCAGCAGCTTAGCGCCCACCCCTCCGGACGAGCAGTACTTC CASSLAPTPPDEQYF